This T cell receptor beta chain is from a study of CD8 T cells in Susac syndrome. Study-wide background: Patients with Susac syndrome who were sequenced included more than five with active disease and eight in remission.

A note on this clonotype: Its antigen is unidentified.

Reverse transcription of about 0.5 to 1 ug RNA was carried out with random hexamers. TCRdb fed the immunoSEQ multiplex PCR reads into MiXCR, producing one record per CDR3 protein. The table records 95,000 to 150,000 distinct CDR3 sequences, 85% to 95% of them present only once. The study's findings and limits: The study identified about fifteen and five Susac-specific public clones in total CD8+ and CD8+ TEMRA repertoires.

Germline V gives CDR1 MGHRA, CDR2 YSYEKL. The germline V and J ends were trimmed by 0 bases and 0 bases, with 12 bases remaining between them. The CDR3 covers 17 residues. The sample comprised CD8+ T cells from PBMCs. The TCR sequence derives from a human donor with Susac syndrome. V is TRBV4-1 and J is TRBJ2-1; no reliable D call. The CDR3 bases are TGCGCCAGCAGCCAAGATCCGGGTTCAAGCTCCTACAATGAGCAGTTCTTC. It translates to CASSQDPGSSSYNEQFF.